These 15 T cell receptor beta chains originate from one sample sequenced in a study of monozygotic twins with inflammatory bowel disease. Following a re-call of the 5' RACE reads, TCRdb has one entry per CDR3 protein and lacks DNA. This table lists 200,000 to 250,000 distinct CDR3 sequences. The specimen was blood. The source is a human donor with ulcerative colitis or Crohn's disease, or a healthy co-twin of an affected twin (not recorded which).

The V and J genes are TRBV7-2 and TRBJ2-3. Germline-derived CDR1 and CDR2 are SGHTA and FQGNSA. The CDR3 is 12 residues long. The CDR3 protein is CASSLSLDTQYF.

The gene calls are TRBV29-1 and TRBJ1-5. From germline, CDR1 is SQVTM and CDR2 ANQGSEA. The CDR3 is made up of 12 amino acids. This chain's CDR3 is CSVALPNQPQHF.

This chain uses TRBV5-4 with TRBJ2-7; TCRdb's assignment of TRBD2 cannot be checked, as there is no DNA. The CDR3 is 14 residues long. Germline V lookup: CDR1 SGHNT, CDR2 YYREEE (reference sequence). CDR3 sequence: CASSSSGSIYEQYF.

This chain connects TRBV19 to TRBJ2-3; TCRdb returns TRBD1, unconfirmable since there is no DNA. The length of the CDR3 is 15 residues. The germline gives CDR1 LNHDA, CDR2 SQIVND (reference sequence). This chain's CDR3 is CASRGQGAGTDTQYF.

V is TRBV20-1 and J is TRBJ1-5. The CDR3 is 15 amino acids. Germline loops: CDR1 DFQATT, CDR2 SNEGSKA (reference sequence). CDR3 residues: CSARDQGLSNQPQHF.

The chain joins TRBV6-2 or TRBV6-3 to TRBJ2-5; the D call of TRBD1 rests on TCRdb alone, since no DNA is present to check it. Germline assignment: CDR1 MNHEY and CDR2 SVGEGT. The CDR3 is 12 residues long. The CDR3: CATQNWGATQYF.

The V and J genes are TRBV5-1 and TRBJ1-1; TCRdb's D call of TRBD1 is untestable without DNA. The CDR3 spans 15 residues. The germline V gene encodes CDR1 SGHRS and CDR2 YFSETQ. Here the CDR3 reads CASSLEWTGVTEAFF.

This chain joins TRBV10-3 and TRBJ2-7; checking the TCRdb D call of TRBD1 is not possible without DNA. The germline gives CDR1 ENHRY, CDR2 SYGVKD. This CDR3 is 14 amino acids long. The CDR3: CAIRGQGAIYEQYF.

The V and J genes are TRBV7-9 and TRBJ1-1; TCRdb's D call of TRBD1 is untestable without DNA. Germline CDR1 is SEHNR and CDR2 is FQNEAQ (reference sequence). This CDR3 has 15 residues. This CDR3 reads CASSVSGTGSTEAFF.

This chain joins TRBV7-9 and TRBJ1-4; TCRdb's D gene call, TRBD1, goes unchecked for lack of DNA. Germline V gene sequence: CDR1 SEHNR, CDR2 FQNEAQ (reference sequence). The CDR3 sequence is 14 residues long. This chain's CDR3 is CASSLDPGLGKLFF.

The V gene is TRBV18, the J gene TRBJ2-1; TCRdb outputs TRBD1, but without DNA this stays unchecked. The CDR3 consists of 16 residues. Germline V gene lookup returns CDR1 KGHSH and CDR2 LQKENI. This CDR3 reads CASSPGWDSSYNEQFF.

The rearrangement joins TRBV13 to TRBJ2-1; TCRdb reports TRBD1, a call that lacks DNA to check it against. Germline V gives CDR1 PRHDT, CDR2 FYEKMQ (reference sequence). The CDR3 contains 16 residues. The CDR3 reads CASSLWDSSSYNEQFF. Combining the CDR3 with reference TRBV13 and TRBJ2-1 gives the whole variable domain AAGVIQSPRHLIKEKRETATLKCYPIPRHDTVYWYQQGPGQDPQFLISFYEKMQSDKGSIPDRFSAQQFSDYHSELNMSSLELGDSALYFCASSLWDSSSYNEQFFGPGTRLTVL.

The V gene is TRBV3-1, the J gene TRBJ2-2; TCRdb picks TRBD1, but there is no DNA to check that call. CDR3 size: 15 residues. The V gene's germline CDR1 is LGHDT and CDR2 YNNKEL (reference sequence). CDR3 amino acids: CASSGMGHFTGELFF.

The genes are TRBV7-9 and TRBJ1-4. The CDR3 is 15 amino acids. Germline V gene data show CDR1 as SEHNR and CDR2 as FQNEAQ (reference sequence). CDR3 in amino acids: CASSFPASLNEKLFF.

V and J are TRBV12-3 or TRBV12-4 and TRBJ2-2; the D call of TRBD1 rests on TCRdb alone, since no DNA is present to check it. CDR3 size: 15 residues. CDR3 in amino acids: CASSLRTGGAGELFF.